This is a list of T cell receptor beta chains from one sample in a study of technical replicates of blood from a handful of donors. The table came from immunoSEQ multiplex PCR; TCRdb's copy has only in-frame clones and leaves some out. The sample holds 6,500 to 7,500 clones, about 95% seen once. What was sequenced was PBMCs. All receptors derive from a human donor in good health. The CDR3 runs from the conserved cysteine through the conserved F or W. D genes are given only for firm matches. Clone size is not always given. Where it is, it says once, few, many or a class for expanded clones.

clone size: NA; V gene: TRBV29-1; J gene: TRBJ2-5; D gene: TRBD2; CDR3 protein: CSVTSGGETQYF; CDR3 DNA: TGCAGCGTAACTAGCGGGGGAGAGACCCAGTACTTC
clone size: NA; V gene: TRBV18; J gene: TRBJ1-2; D gene: NA; CDR3 protein: CASSPGVAGVDGYTF; CDR3 DNA: TGTGCCAGCTCACCAGGAGTTGCAGGGGTTGATGGCTACACCTTC
clone size: once; V gene: TRBV25-1; J gene: TRBJ2-7; D gene: TRBD2; CDR3 protein: CASSELNLAGVPEQYF; CDR3 DNA: TGTGCCAGCAGTGAATTAAACCTAGCGGGAGTACCCGAGCAGTACTTC
clone size: once; V gene: TRBV7-9; J gene: TRBJ2-3; D gene: NA; CDR3 protein: CASSSPDRYTQYF; CDR3 DNA: TGTGCCAGCAGCTCCCCCGATCGGTATACGCAGTATTTT
clone size: once; V gene: TRBV27; J gene: TRBJ2-5; D gene: TRBD2; CDR3 protein: CASSLTAGGGETQYF; CDR3 DNA: TGTGCCAGCAGCCTCACCGCGGGAGGCGGAGAGACCCAGTACTTC
clone size: NA; V gene: TRBV7-3; J gene: TRBJ2-7; D gene: NA; CDR3 protein: CASSPELFVSHEQYF; CDR3 DNA: TGTGCCAGCAGCCCCGAACTATTTGTTTCCCACGAGCAGTACTTC
clone size: NA; V gene: TRBV5-6; J gene: TRBJ2-1; D gene: NA; CDR3 protein: CASSSGLYSYNEQFF; CDR3 DNA: TGTGCCAGCAGCTCCGGACTATACTCCTACAATGAGCAGTTCTTC
clone size: NA; V gene: TRBV6-1; J gene: TRBJ2-7; D gene: NA; CDR3 protein: CASSEEEGGSYEQYF; CDR3 DNA: TGTGCCAGCAGTGAAGAAGAGGGTGGCTCCTACGAGCAGTACTTC
clone size: NA; V gene: TRBV7-3; J gene: TRBJ2-7; D gene: TRBD1; CDR3 protein: CASSSGTGGAEQYF; CDR3 DNA: TGTGCCAGCAGCTCGGGCACAGGGGGCGCCGAGCAGTACTTC
clone size: few; V gene: TRBV27; J gene: TRBJ2-3; D gene: TRBD2; CDR3 protein: CASTRGTSGRSDTQYF; CDR3 DNA: TGTGCCAGCACGAGAGGGACTAGCGGGAGATCAGATACGCAGTATTTT
clone size: NA; V gene: TRBV5-1; J gene: TRBJ2-5; D gene: TRBD2; CDR3 protein: CASKTGTSGLETQYF; CDR3 DNA: TGCGCCAGCAAAACCGGGACTAGCGGGTTGGAGACCCAGTACTTC
clone size: NA; V gene: TRBV19; J gene: TRBJ1-3; D gene: NA; CDR3 protein: CASSITGSGNTIYF; CDR3 DNA: TGTGCCAGTAGTATAACGGGCTCTGGAAACACCATATATTTT
clone size: NA; V gene: TRBV27; J gene: TRBJ1-1; D gene: NA; CDR3 protein: CATNALRGTEAFF; CDR3 DNA: TGTGCCACGAACGCACTCCGAGGCACTGAAGCTTTCTTT
clone size: NA; V gene: TRBV6-6; J gene: TRBJ1-4; D gene: TRBD1; CDR3 protein: CASSYTTQGVQGKLFF; CDR3 DNA: TGTGCCAGCAGTTACACCACACAGGGGGTTCAGGGAAAACTGTTTTTT
clone size: NA; V gene: TRBV5-3; J gene: TRBJ2-1; D gene: NA; CDR3 protein: CARVRGLYNEQFF; CDR3 DNA: TGTGCCAGAGTTAGGGGACTGTACAATGAGCAGTTCTTC
clone size: NA; V gene: TRBV25-1; J gene: TRBJ2-6; D gene: NA; CDR3 protein: CASSQGANVLTF; CDR3 DNA: TGTGCCAGCAGTCAAGGGGCCAACGTCCTGACTTTC
clone size: NA; V gene: TRBV7-9; J gene: TRBJ2-7; D gene: TRBD1; CDR3 protein: CASSLVRDRRIDEQYF; CDR3 DNA: TGTGCCAGCAGCTTAGTCCGGGACAGGAGGATCGACGAGCAGTACTTC
clone size: NA; V gene: TRBV28; J gene: TRBJ1-1; D gene: NA; CDR3 protein: CASSLATGDAVDTEAFF; CDR3 DNA: TGTGCCAGCAGTTTAGCGACAGGAGACGCGGTGGACACTGAAGCTTTCTTT
clone size: NA; V gene: TRBV5-1; J gene: TRBJ1-1; D gene: TRBD1; CDR3 protein: CASSQGRGQTNTEAFF; CDR3 DNA: TGCGCCAGCAGCCAGGGGCGGGGACAGACTAACACTGAAGCTTTCTTT
clone size: NA; V gene: TRBV2; J gene: TRBJ2-5; D gene: NA; CDR3 protein: CASSEVAWSGKETQYF; CDR3 DNA: TGTGCCAGCAGTGAAGTAGCATGGTCCGGGAAAGAGACCCAGTACTTC